Presented here are 4 T cell receptor beta chains from one specimen sequenced in a study of cytomegalovirus exposure and HLA in healthy donors. PCR used 60 Vbeta primers and 13 Jbeta primers. The assay was immunoSEQ multiplex PCR, and TCRdb's table has in-frame clones only and misses some. Among approximately 120,000 clones, over 9.5% were seen once, and the ten largest hold 4.6%. Sequenced input: PBMCs. The receptors were sampled from a woman aged 18-35 years in good health and CMV-seropositive.

This clone was detected only a few times. The rearrangement joins TRBV6-5 to TRBJ1-1, with D perhaps matching TRBD1 (6 bases). Germline CDR1 MNHEY, CDR2 SVGAGI. V dropped 4 bases and J dropped 8 bases, with 23 bases sitting between them. The CDR3 contains 16 residues. CDR3 region: CASSSHGQPEPLEAFF. CDR3 sequence (DNA): TGTGCCAGCAGTTCCCACGGACAGCCTGAACCGTTGGAAGCTTTCTTT.

This clone has just a few counts. V and J are TRBV25-1 and TRBJ1-6; a possible D gene is TRBD1 (6 bases). CDR1 MGHDK and CDR2 SYGVNS come from the germline V gene. The CDR3 has 13 residues. Trimming left V 1 base short and J 13 bases short, with 11 bases between. CDR3 sequence: CASSESGTSPLHF. The CDR3 DNA sequence: TGTGCCAGCAGTGAATCCGGGACATCGCCCCTCCACTTT.

In this sample, this clone turned up a few times. The chain couples TRBV7-6 to TRBJ2-5, with D possibly TRBD1 on 7 matching bases. The V gene lost 4 bases and the J gene lost 5 bases, with 8 bases spanning the gap. Germline CDR1 SGHVS, CDR2 FNYEAQ. There are 12 residues in the CDR3. The chain's CDR3 is CASSSGGETQYF. Written as DNA, the CDR3 is TGTGCCAGCAGCTCAGGGGGGGAGACCCAGTACTTC. Together with reference TRBV7-6 and TRBJ2-5, the CDR3 gives the full variable domain: GAGVSQSPRYKVTKRGQDVALRCDPISGHVSLYWYRQALGQGPEFLTYFNYEAQQDKSGLPNDRFSAERPEGSISTLTIQRTEQRDSAMYRCASSSGGETQYFGPGTRLLVL.

This clone turned up a few times. This rearrangement joins TRBV9 to TRBJ2-7; D may be TRBD1 (6 bases). Germline V gene lookup returns CDR1 SGDLS and CDR2 YYNGEE. The CDR3 is 15 residues long. V shed 0 bases and J shed 2 bases, with 12 bases lying between them. The CDR3 is CASSVGQAETYEQYF. CDR3 DNA sequence: TGTGCCAGCAGCGTAGGACAGGCAGAAACCTACGAGCAGTACTTC.